This T cell receptor (beta chain) was identified in a study of patients and donors after allogeneic stem cell transplantation (TCRdb year 2020). Receptors were amplified or captured by RT-PCR. Sequencing used a NextSeq 550. Through fastp at Q25 and MiXCR, TCRdb rebuilt clones from the public reads, retaining in-frame beta chains. Entries are consolidated by CDR3 protein sequence, retaining the most common genes and DNA. This sample is represented by tens of thousands of distinct CDR3 sequences; 37% of them were singletons. The ten top clones hold over 60% of the sample. This clonotype turned up a few times. No cognate antigen has been identified for it. Base qualities were left out, and no much larger clone turns up one base away. CDR1 and CDR2 are drawn from the germline V gene: SGHRS, YFSETQ. V and J lose 0 bases and 8 bases, and a span of 11 bases separates them. The CDR3 spans 13 residues, from the cysteine through the phenylalanine. CDR3 DNA is the only sequence kept; it has 39 bases, read in frame from the first base.

Material for sequencing was blood, either unsorted or a sorted T cell fraction (not recorded which). The chain links TRBV5-1 with TRBJ1-2, with no D gene named confidently. This receptor was obtained from a human donor who was either an allogeneic HSCT recipient or a stem cell or donor lymphocyte infusion donor (not recorded which). It is not recorded whose cells these are; they may come from a transplant donor. The nucleotide sequence reads as follows: TGCGCCAGCAGCTTGGCCCCGGATGGAGGCTACACCTTC. Its protein product is CASSLAPDGGYTF. Extended through the reference TRBV5-1 and TRBJ1-2 proteins, this CDR3 yields the full variable domain: KAGVTQTPRYLIKTRGQQVTLSCSPISGHRSVSWYQQTPGQGLQFLFEYFSETQRNKGNFPGRFSGRQFSNSRSEMNVSTLELGDSALYLCASSLAPDGGYTFGSGTRLTVV.